This is a list of T cell receptor beta chains from one sample in a study of control samples from healthy donors and cancer patients. TCRdb's table, derived via immunoSEQ multiplex PCR, lists solely in-frame clones and lacks some. The data show about 89,000 clones, more than 75% seen once. Sequenced material: blood. These receptors came from a man aged 25-40 years in good health. The CDR3 runs from the conserved cysteine through the conserved F or W. The D gene is left open where the match is weak. Clone size appears in some rows only: once, few, many, or a class for an expanded clone.

J	size	D	V	DNA	CDR3
TRBJ2-3	once	NA	TRBV24-1	TGTGCCACCAGTGCCAACGGGGGAACAGATACGCAGTATTTT	CATSANGGTDTQYF
TRBJ1-1	NA	NA	TRBV30	TGTGCCTGGAGAATCCGGGGGCCTGAAGCTTTCTTT	CAWRIRGPEAFF
TRBJ2-2	NA	NA	TRBV5-1	TGCGCCAGCAGCTTCAGGGACACCGGGGAGCTGTTTTTT	CASSFRDTGELFF
TRBJ1-6	NA	NA	TRBV3-1/TRBV3-2	TGTGCCAGCAGCCAAGACTATAATTCACCCCTCCACTTT	CASSQDYNSPLHF
TRBJ1-2	NA	NA	TRBV19	TGTGCCAGTAGTATCGGGGCCCGACAGGCGCCCTATGGCTACACCTTC	CASSIGARQAPYGYTF
TRBJ2-3	once	TRBD2	TRBV20-1	TGCAGTGCTAGTTTTGCGGGGGGGCCGCCAGATACGCAGTATTTT	CSASFAGGPPDTQYF
TRBJ2-5	once	TRBD2	TRBV9	TGTGCCAGCAGCGGAGGGACTAGCGGGGGTGAGACCCAGTACTTC	CASSGGTSGGETQYF
TRBJ2-4	NA	NA	TRBV24-1	TGTGCCACCAGCGGCGAGGGCTCAAACATTCAGTACTTC	CATSGEGSNIQYF
TRBJ1-1	NA	TRBD1	TRBV12-5	TGTGCTAGTGGTCTCAGGACAGGGGGCAAGATGGGGACTGAAGCTTTCTTT	CASGLRTGGKMGTEAFF
TRBJ1-2	NA	NA	TRBV5-4	TGTGCCAGCAGCTTGGGAGGGTTTGGCTACACCTTC	CASSLGGFGYTF
TRBJ2-5	NA	TRBD1	TRBV9	TGTGCCAGCAGCGCGACAGGGGGGCAAGAGACCCAGTACTTC	CASSATGGQETQYF
TRBJ1-1	NA	NA	TRBV7-9	TGTGCCAGCAGCCCGGTTGGCAGTAACCCTGAAGCTTTCTTT	CASSPVGSNPEAFF
TRBJ2-3	NA	NA	TRBV21-1	TGTGCCAGCAGCACTAGGGACGTAGGGGGGAGGAGCACAGATACGCAGTATTTT	CASSTRDVGGRSTDTQYF
TRBJ2-3	few	TRBD2	TRBV29-1	TGCAGCGGTAGCGGGGGAAGCACAGATACGCAGTATTTT	CSGSGGSTDTQYF
TRBJ1-2	NA	NA	TRBV5-1	TGCGCCAGCAGCTTTGACTGGCCCGCCCTCGATGGCTACACCTTC	CASSFDWPALDGYTF
TRBJ2-1	NA	TRBD2	TRBV5-1	TGCGCCAGCAGCCTCACTAGCGGGGGTTCCCGCGGGGAGCAGTTCTTC	CASSLTSGGSRGEQFF
TRBJ2-2	NA	NA	TRBV6-4	TGTGCCAGCAGTGACTTCTATACCGGGGCCAACACCGGGGAGCTGTTTTTT	CASSDFYTGANTGELFF
TRBJ2-7	NA	NA	TRBV27	TGTGCCAGCAGACCAGCTGGTTCAGGGCCCTCCTACGAGCAGTACTTC	CASRPAGSGPSYEQYF
TRBJ2-3	NA	TRBD2	TRBV6-1	TGTGCCAGCAGTGCCCGGGTAGCGGGGGGCACAGATACGCAGTATTTT	CASSARVAGGTDTQYF
TRBJ1-2	few	NA	TRBV9	TGTGCCAGCAGCGTGACCGAGCTCCTTAACTATGGCTACACCTTC	CASSVTELLNYGYTF
TRBJ1-1	NA	NA	TRBV28	TGTGCCAGCAGTTCGGGTCTTAACACTGAAGCTTTCTTT	CASSSGLNTEAFF
TRBJ2-5	NA	NA	TRBV10-2	TGCGCCAGCAGTGAGGGGGAGACCCAGTACTTC	CASSEGETQYF
TRBJ1-5	NA	TRBD1	TRBV19	TGTGCCAGTAGTACGACAGGGGTGGCCAATCAGCCCCAGCATTTT	CASSTTGVANQPQHF